These 26 T cell receptor beta chains were all obtained from the same sample, sequenced in a study of T cell responses to AZD1222 COVID-19 vaccine. Measured with immunoSEQ multiplex PCR; TCRdb has only the in-frame clones, and not every one. The sample lists 160,000 or so clones, around 92% occurring once. The sample was peripheral blood, taken on day 0 of MenACWY control vaccination. Receptor source: an adult in good health.

The rearrangement joins TRBV27 to TRBJ2-7, with D possibly being TRBD1 (6 bases). CDR3 length: 15 residues. Per the germline V gene, CDR1 is MNHEY and CDR2 is SMNVEV (reference sequence). V was trimmed by 7 bases and J by 0 bases, leaving 16 bases between them. In nucleotides, the CDR3 is TGTGCCAGCACCCAGACACGGGACACCTCCTACGAGCAGTACTTC. This encodes CASTQTRDTSYEQYF.

The J gene is TRBJ1-2, the V gene TRBV10-3, with D maybe TRBD1 (5 bases). The CDR3 extends over 13 amino acids. Germline V lookup: CDR1 ENHRY, CDR2 SYGVKD. V lost 6 bases to trimming and J lost 8 bases, with 16 bases between them. The CDR3 nucleotides read TGTGCCATCAGCCCCCGGGACGCACGGGGCTACACCTTC. Translation: CAISPRDARGYTF.

J is TRBJ1-1 and V is TRBV2; D is unclear. Trimming removed 2 bases from V and 4 bases from J, with 11 bases in between. There are 14 residues in the CDR3. Germline CDR1 reads SNHLY; CDR2 reads FYNNEI. The CDR3 bases are TGTGCCAGCAGTGAACTCTCGGGGATCACTGAAGCTTTCTTT. Residues: CASSELSGITEAFF.

CDR3 sequence reads: CASSLTFSSYNEQFF. The CDR3 DNA reads TGTGCCAGCAGCTTAACGTTCAGCTCCTACAATGAGCAGTTCTTC. V is TRBV7-3 and J is TRBJ2-1; D is ambiguous. Germline V gene lookup returns CDR1 SGHTA and CDR2 FQGTGA. The CDR3 is made up of 15 amino acids. V was clipped by 0 bases and J by 0 bases, with 6 bases between them. Full variable domain (rest looked up from reference TRBV7-3 and TRBJ2-1): GAGVSQTPSNKVTEKGKYVELRCDPISGHTALYWYRQSLGQGPEFLIYFQGTGAADDSGLPNDRFFAVRPEGSVSTLKIQRTERGDSAVYLCASSLTFSSYNEQFFGPGTRLTVL.

In regard to this clone: This sample includes further DNA sequences coding for the same CDR3. The CDR3 reads CASSPDRVGNQPQHF. CDR3 bases: TGTGCCAGCAGTCCGGACAGGGTTGGGAATCAGCCCCAGCATTTT. The chain uses TRBV27 and TRBJ1-5, with 8 bases that match TRBD1. The length of the CDR3 is 15 residues. Germline assignment: CDR1 MNHEY and CDR2 SMNVEV (reference sequence). Losses at the gene ends were 5 bases for V and 4 bases for J; bases not matched to a gene: 7.

The chain uses TRBV5-3 and TRBJ2-3; 8 bases are shared with TRBD1. TRBV5-3 is recorded as an ORF, its role being uncertain. The V and J ends lost 9 bases and 1 base, in that order; junction bases with no gene match: 10. The CDR3 loop spans 15 amino acids. CDR3 sequence (DNA): TGTGCCAAGTGCAGGGGGCTGCGCGGCACAGATACGCAGTATTTT. Translation gives CAKCRGLRGTDTQYF.

This rearrangement joins TRBV7-7 to TRBJ2-2; 7 bases are shared with TRBD1. The CDR3 is made up of 18 amino acids. Per the germline V gene, CDR1 is SSHAT and CDR2 is FNYEAQ (reference sequence). J gave up 7 bases and V 1 base, and 15 bases lay outside the gene matches. CDR3 protein: CASSLVRGETGLGGELFF. The CDR3, as DNA: TGTGCCAGCAGCTTAGTTAGGGGAGAGACAGGGTTGGGCGGGGAGCTGTTTTTT.

The V call is TRBV30, the J call TRBJ2-6; 10 bases are shared with TRBD1. This CDR3 has 17 amino acids. The germline CDR1 and CDR2 sequences are GTSNPN and SVGIG (reference sequence). With V trimmed by 4 bases and J by 0 bases, 6 bases remained unmatched. The CDR3 nucleotides read TGTGCCTGGACCTGGACAGGGGGTCCCTCTGGGGCCAACGTCCTGACTTTC. Its translation: CAWTWTGGPSGANVLTF.

V usage is TRBV7-6 and J usage is TRBJ2-1; TRBD2 aligns across 9 bases. This CDR3 has 15 residues. Germline V gives CDR1 SGHVS, CDR2 FNYEAQ. J gave up 10 bases and V 7 bases, and 14 bases lay outside the gene matches. CDR3 nucleotide sequence: TGTGCCAGCACCCCGACTAGCGGTACCGGGGAAGAGCAGTTCTTC. Translating it yields CASTPTSGTGEEQFF.

The genes are TRBV30 and TRBJ1-4; the D gene is possibly TRBD1 (5 bases). The CDR3 extends over 13 amino acids. CDR1 is GTSNPN and CDR2 is SVGIG in the germline V gene (reference sequence). Trimming pared 2 bases from V and 4 bases from J, leaving 8 bases between. CDR3 loop: CAWSRGVNEKLFF. CDR3 nucleotide sequence: TGTGCCTGGAGTAGGGGAGTTAATGAAAAACTGTTTTTT. Based on the CDR3 plus reference TRBV30 and TRBJ1-4, the full variable domain is SQTIHQWPATLVQPVGSPLSLECTVEGTSNPNLYWYRQAAGRGLQLLFYSVGIGQISSEVPQNLSASRPQDRQFILSSKKLLLSDSGFYLCAWSRGVNEKLFFGSGTQLSVL.

The chain recombines TRBV19 with TRBJ1-5, with 7 positions matching TRBD1. This CDR3 contains 15 residues. V lost 6 bases, J lost 2 bases, and 7 bases stayed unmatched. The V gene's germline CDR1 is LNHDA and CDR2 SQIVND (reference sequence). The CDR3 sequence is CASRTQGTGNQPQHF. CDR3 coding DNA: TGTGCCAGTAGAACACAGGGGACTGGCAATCAGCCCCAGCATTTT.

The J gene is TRBJ2-3, the V gene TRBV27; TRBD1 aligns across 9 bases. V was pared by 6 bases and J by 0 bases, with 16 bases of the junction left unmatched. This CDR3 comprises 19 residues. Germline V gene lookup returns CDR1 MNHEY and CDR2 SMNVEV (reference sequence). The CDR3 region has the DNA TGTGCCAGCAGACCCGTCCCGGGACAGGGTACCCCTAGCACAGATACGCAGTATTTT. Translating gives CASRPVPGQGTPSTDTQYF.

The chain uses TRBV11-3 and TRBJ2-2; 7 nucleotides agree with TRBD1. The trim removed 3 bases at V and 3 bases at J, leaving 4 bases unmatched. The CDR3 length is 15 residues. CDR1 is SGHNT, CDR2 YENEEA, per germline. This chain's CDR3 is CASSFFQGDTGELFF. The DNA of the CDR3 is TGTGCCAGCAGCTTTTTCCAGGGGGACACCGGGGAGCTGTTTTTT.

The chain employs TRBV19 and TRBJ2-3, with D hard to call. Between the trimmed V and J ends, which lost 5 bases and 0 bases, there was a span of 9 bases. The CDR3 is made up of 14 amino acids. Germline lookup yields CDR1 LNHDA and CDR2 SQIVND (reference sequence). The DNA of the CDR3 is TGTGCCAGTAGTCCTCTGGGAAGCACAGATACGCAGTATTTT. Encoded protein: CASSPLGSTDTQYF.

For the CDR3, the DNA is TGTGCCAGCAGTAACCCTGGGATATTCTCTGGCTACACCTTC. Protein product: CASSNPGIFSGYTF. V and J are TRBV27 and TRBJ1-2, with D hard to call. Trimming left V 5 bases short and J 7 bases short, with 17 bases between. The CDR3 contains 14 residues. Germline CDR1 and CDR2: MNHEY and SMNVEV (reference sequence).

DNA of the CDR3: TGCGCCAGCAGTGAGTCGGGGGGGACGAACACCGGGGAGCTGTTTTTT. The encoded protein is CASSESGGTNTGELFF. This sequence joins TRBV10-1 and TRBJ2-2; 7 nucleotides agree with TRBD2. CDR1 is WNHNN and CDR2 is SYGVQD in the germline V gene (reference sequence). The V gene end was trimmed by 0 bases and the J gene end by 0 bases; junction bases not matched to a gene: 1. There are 16 residues in the CDR3.

The genes are TRBV19 and TRBJ2-2; D is ambiguous. V was shortened by 9 bases and J by 7 bases, with 12 bases between the two germline ends. Germline loops: CDR1 LNHDA, CDR2 SQIVND (reference sequence). This CDR3 comprises 12 residues. CDR3 amino acids: CASRVSGGELFF. The CDR3 DNA sequence: TGTGCCAGCAGAGTTTCGGGCGGGGAGCTGTTTTTT.

The chain recombines TRBV10-3 with TRBJ1-2; the match to TRBD1 covers 7 bases. This CDR3 spans 14 amino acids. The V gene end was trimmed by 2 bases and the J gene end by 8 bases; junction bases not matched to a gene: 8. Germline V gene lookup returns CDR1 ENHRY and CDR2 SYGVKD. The chain's CDR3 is CAISERQGERGYTF. In nucleotides, the CDR3 is TGTGCCATCAGTGAGAGGCAGGGGGAAAGGGGCTACACCTTC.

This rearrangement joins TRBV3-1 (or the pseudogene TRBV3-2) to TRBJ1-4; D remains unclear. Germline V gives CDR1 LGHDT, CDR2 YNNKEL (reference sequence). This CDR3 contains 16 residues. V was cut by 0 bases and J by 5 bases, with 13 bases left in between. The CDR3, as DNA: TGTGCCAGCAGCCAAGAAAGTCGAAGGACGAATGAAAAACTGTTTTTT. It codes for CASSQESRRTNEKLFF.

J is TRBJ1-4 and V is TRBV6-5; D might be TRBD1 (6 bases). The CDR3 covers 14 residues. Trimming removed 11 bases from V and 4 bases from J, with 17 bases in between. In germline, CDR1 is MNHEY, CDR2 SVGAGI. The CDR3 DNA is TGTGCCTGCTCGCGGGGGCTGGGTAATGAAAAACTGTTTTTT. It encodes CACSRGLGNEKLFF.

This chain uses TRBV9 with TRBJ1-1, with TRBD1 identical over 8 bases. V lost 0 bases to trimming and J lost 1 base; unmatched junction nucleotides: 2. This CDR3 contains 15 residues. The germline V gene has CDR1 SGDLS and CDR2 YYNGEE. The CDR3 nucleotides are TGTGCCAGCAGCGTAGTCAGGGGGCAGAACACTGAAGCTTTCTTT. This codes for CASSVVRGQNTEAFF. Using reference TRBV9 and TRBJ1-1 for the parts outside the CDR3, the full variable domain is DSGVTQTPKHLITATGQRVTLRCSPRSGDLSVYWYQQSLDQGLQFLIQYYNGEERAKGNILERFSAQQFPDLHSELNLSSLELGDSALYFCASSVVRGQNTEAFFGQGTRLTVV.

This clone was recorded once. This sequence joins TRBV5-6 and TRBJ2-4, with a weak D call TRBD1 (6 bases). The germline CDR1 and CDR2 sequences are SGHDT and YYEEEE. This CDR3 contains 15 residues. Trimming took off 2 bases at V and 7 bases at J, with 16 bases between the two ends. This chain's CDR3 is CASSLIRAGENIQYF. The DNA of the CDR3 is TGTGCCAGCAGCTTAATCAGGGCAGGGGAGAACATTCAGTACTTC.

The gene calls are TRBV7-4 and TRBJ2-7; tentatively, D is TRBD2 (6 bases). This CDR3 contains 14 residues. Germline CDR1 SGHVT, CDR2 SQSDAQ. The V and J ends lost 3 bases and 2 bases respectively, with 11 bases between them. The CDR3 is CASSFWTTAYEQYF. In DNA form, the CDR3 reads TGTGCCAGCAGCTTCTGGACTACCGCCTACGAGCAGTACTTC.

The rearrangement joins TRBV7-8 to TRBJ2-1; D may be TRBD2 (5 bases). Per the germline V gene, CDR1 is SGHVS and CDR2 is FQNEAQ. The CDR3 is 14 amino acids. V shed 7 bases and J shed 9 bases, with 19 bases lying between them. CDR3 DNA: TGTGCCAGCACCCCAGGTTGGGCTAGCACTGAGCAGTTCTTC. Translation gives CASTPGWASTEQFF. The whole variable domain, filled in from reference TRBV7-8 and TRBJ2-1, reads GAGVSQSPRYKVAKRGQDVALRCDPISGHVSLFWYQQALGQGPEFLTYFQNEAQLDKSGLPSDRFFAERPEGSVSTLKIQRTQQEDSAVYLCASTPGWASTEQFFGPGTRLTVL.

The chain joins TRBV9 to TRBJ2-1; TRBD2 aligns across 8 bases. This CDR3 contains 15 residues. CDR1 SGDLS and CDR2 YYNGEE come from the germline V gene. The V gene end was trimmed by 0 bases and the J gene end by 5 bases; junction bases not matched to a gene: 4. CDR3 in DNA: TGTGCCAGCAGCGTAGAATTAGCGGGAAACAATGAGCAGTTCTTC. Protein: CASSVELAGNNEQFF.

The rearrangement links TRBV29-1 to TRBJ2-7; D is perhaps TRBD1 or TRBD2 (6 bases each). V lost 6 bases, J lost 4 bases, and 19 bases lay in between. The CDR3 is 14 amino acids. CDR1 and CDR2 from the germline V gene are SQVTM and ANQGSEA. CDR3 coding DNA: TGCAGCGTAAACCGGCCCGGGGGCGAATACGAGCAGTACTTC. Protein: CSVNRPGGEYEQYF.